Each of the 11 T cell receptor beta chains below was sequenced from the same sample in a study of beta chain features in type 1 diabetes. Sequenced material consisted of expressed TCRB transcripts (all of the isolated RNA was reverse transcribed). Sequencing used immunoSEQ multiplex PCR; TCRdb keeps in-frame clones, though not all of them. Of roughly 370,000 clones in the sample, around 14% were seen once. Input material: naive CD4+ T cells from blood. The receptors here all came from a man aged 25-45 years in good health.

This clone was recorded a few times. CDR3 in amino acids: CASSRLAGGETQYF. CDR3 DNA sequence: TGTGCCAGCTCACGGTTAGCCGGGGGAGAGACCCAGTACTTC. The chain is built from TRBV18 and TRBJ2-5; TRBD2 is a possible D gene (6 bases). This CDR3 comprises 14 residues. The ends were cut back, 4 bases at V and 4 bases at J, with 13 bases in the middle. Germline assignment: CDR1 KGHSH and CDR2 LQKENI.

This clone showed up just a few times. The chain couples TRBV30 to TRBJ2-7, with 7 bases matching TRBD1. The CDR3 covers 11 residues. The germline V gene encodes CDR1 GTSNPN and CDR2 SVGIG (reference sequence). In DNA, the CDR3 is TGTGCCTGGAGCGCTGGGACAGCAACCGACGTC. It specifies CAWSAGTATDV.

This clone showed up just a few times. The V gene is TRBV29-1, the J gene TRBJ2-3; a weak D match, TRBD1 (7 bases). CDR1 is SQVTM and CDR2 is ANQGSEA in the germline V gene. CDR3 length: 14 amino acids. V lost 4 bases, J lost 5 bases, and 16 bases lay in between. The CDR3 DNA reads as TGCAGCGTTGCCAGGGGGGACGGTCAAGATACGCAGTATTTT. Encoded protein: CSVARGDGQDTQYF.

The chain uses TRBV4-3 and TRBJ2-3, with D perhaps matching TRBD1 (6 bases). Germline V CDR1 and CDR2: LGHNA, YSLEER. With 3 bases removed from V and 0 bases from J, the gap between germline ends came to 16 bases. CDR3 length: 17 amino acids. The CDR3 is CASSQESQGTSTDTQYF. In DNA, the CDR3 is TGCGCCAGCAGCCAGGAATCACAGGGAACTAGCACAGATACGCAGTATTTT.

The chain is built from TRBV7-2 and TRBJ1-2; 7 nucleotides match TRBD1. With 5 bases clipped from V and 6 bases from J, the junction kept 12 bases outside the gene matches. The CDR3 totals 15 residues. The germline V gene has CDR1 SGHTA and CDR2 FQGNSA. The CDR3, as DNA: TGTGCCAGCAGCCCTCGCAGGGGGGACTCAGATGGCTACACCTTC. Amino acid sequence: CASSPRRGDSDGYTF.

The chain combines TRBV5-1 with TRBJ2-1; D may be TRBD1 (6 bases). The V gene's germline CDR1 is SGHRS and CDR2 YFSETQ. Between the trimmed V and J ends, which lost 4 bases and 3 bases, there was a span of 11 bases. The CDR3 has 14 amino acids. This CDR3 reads CASSLRDIYNEQFF. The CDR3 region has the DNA TGCGCCAGCAGCCTCCGGGACATCTACAATGAGCAGTTCTTC.

The CDR3 here is CASSLRLAGSVDTQYF. The DNA for the CDR3 is TGTGCCAGCAGCTTGCGACTAGCGGGATCGGTGGATACGCAGTATTTT. This rearrangement joins TRBV5-6 to TRBJ2-3; TRBD2 matches 11 bases. This CDR3 contains 16 residues. Per the germline V gene, CDR1 is SGHDT and CDR2 is YYEEEE. With 1 base clipped from V and 6 bases from J, the junction kept 7 bases outside the gene matches.

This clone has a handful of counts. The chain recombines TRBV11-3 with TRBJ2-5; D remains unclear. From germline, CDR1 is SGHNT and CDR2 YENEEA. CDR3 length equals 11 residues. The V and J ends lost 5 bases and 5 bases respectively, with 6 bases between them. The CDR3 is CASSPRETQYF. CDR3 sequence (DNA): TGTGCCAGCAGCCCTCGGGAGACCCAGTACTTC.

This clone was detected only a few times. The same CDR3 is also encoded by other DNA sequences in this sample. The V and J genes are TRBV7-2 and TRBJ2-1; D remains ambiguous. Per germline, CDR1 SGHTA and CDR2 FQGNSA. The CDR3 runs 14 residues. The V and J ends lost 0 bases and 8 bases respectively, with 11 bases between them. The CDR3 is CASSLAGVVDEQFF. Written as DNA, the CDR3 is TGTGCCAGCAGCTTAGCTGGTGTTGTTGATGAGCAGTTCTTC.

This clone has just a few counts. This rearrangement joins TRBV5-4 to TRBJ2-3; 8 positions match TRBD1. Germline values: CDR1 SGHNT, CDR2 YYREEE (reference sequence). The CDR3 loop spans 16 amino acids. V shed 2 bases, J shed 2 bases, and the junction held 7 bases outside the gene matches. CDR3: CASSLPGQAFTDTQYF. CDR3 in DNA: TGTGCCAGCAGCTTACCGGGACAGGCATTCACAGATACGCAGTATTTT.

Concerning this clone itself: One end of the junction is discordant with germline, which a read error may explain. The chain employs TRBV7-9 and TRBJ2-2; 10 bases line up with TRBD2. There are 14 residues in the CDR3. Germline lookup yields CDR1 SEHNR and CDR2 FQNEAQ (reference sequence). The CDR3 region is CAGRLAGNTGELFF. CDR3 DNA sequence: TGTGCCGGCAGACTAGCGGGCAACACCGGGGAGCTGTTTTTT.